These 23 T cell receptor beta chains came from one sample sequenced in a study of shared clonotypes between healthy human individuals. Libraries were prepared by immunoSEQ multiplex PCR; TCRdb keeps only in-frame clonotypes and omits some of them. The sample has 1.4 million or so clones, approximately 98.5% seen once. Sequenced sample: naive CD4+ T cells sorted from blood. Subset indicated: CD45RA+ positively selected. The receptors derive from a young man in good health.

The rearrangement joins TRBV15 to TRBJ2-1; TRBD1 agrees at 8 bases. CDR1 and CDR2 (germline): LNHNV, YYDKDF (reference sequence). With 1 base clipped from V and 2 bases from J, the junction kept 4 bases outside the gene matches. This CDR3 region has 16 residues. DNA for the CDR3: TGTGCCACCAGCAGAGGGACAGGGTGGACCTACAATGAGCAGTTCTTC. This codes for CATSRGTGWTYNEQFF.

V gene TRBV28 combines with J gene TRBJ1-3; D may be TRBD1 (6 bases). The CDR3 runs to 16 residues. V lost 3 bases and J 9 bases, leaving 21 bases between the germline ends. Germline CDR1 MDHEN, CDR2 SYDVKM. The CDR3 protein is CASSLVGQGKRGTIYF. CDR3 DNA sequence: TGTGCCAGCAGTTTGGTGGGGCAGGGGAAACGGGGCACCATATATTTT.

CDR3 region: CASSPGLAEQYF. CDR3 nucleotide sequence: TGTGCCAGCAGCCCCGGACTAGCGGAGCAGTACTTC. The chain has TRBV5-4 and TRBJ2-7; 9 bases match TRBD2. Germline CDR1 is SGHNT and CDR2 is YYREEE (reference sequence). The CDR3 spans 12 residues. After removal of 4 bases from V and 7 bases from J, the junction contained 3 bases not matched to a gene.

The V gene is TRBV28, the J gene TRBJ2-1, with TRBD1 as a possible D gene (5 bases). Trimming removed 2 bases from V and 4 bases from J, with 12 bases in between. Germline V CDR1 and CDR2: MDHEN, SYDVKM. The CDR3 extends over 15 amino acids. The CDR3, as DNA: TGTGCCAGCAGTTTAGCTGGACAAGAATACAATGAGCAGTTCTTC. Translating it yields CASSLAGQEYNEQFF.

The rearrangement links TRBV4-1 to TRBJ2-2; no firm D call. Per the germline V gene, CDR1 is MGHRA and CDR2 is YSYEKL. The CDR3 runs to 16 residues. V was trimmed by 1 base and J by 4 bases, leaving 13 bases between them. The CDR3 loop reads CASSQVWLPGTGELFF. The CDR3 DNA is TGCGCCAGCAGCCAAGTATGGTTGCCCGGCACCGGGGAGCTGTTTTTT.

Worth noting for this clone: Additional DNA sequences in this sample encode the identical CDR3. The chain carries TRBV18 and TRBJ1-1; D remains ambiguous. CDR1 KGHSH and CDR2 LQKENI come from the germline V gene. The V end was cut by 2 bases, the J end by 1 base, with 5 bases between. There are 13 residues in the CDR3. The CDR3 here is CASSPTQNTEAFF. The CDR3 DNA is TGTGCCAGCTCACCAACTCAGAACACTGAAGCTTTCTTT.

CDR3 bases: TGTGCCAGCAATACATATGAGTTCAGCACTGAAGCTTTCTTT. Amino acids: CASNTYEFSTEAFF. The V gene is TRBV25-1, the J gene TRBJ1-1; D not certain. This CDR3 spans 14 amino acids. Germline V gives CDR1 MGHDK, CDR2 SYGVNS. V gave up 7 bases and J gave up 4 bases, with 16 bases separating them.

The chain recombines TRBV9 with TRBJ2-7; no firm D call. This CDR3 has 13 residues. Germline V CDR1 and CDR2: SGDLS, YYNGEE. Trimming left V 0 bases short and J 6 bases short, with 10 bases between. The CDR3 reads CASSVDFKAEQYF. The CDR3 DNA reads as TGTGCCAGCAGCGTAGACTTCAAGGCCGAGCAGTACTTC.

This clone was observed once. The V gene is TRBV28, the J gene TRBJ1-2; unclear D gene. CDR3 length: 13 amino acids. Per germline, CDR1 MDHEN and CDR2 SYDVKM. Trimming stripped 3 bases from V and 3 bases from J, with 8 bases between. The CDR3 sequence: CASSFSGHYGYTF. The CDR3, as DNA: TGTGCCAGCAGTTTCTCCGGCCACTATGGCTACACCTTC.

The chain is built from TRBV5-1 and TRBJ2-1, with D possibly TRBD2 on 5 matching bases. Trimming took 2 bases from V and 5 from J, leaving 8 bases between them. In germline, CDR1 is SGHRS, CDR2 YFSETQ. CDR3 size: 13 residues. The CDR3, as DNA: TGCGCCAGCAGCTTCGGGATGGACAATGAGCAGTTCTTC. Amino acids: CASSFGMDNEQFF.

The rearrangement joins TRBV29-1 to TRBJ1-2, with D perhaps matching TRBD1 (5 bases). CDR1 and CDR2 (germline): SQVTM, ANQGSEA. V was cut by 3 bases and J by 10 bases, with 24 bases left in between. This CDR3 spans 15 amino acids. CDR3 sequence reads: CSVDRAAGRDVAYTF. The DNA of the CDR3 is TGCAGCGTTGACCGGGCAGCAGGGCGGGATGTTGCCTACACCTTC.

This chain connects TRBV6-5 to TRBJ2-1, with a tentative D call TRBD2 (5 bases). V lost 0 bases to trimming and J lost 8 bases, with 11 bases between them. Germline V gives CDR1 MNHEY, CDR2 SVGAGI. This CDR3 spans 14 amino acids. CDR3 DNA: TGTGCCAGCAGTTACTCGATTGAGAGGGATGAGCAGTTCTTC. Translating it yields CASSYSIERDEQFF.

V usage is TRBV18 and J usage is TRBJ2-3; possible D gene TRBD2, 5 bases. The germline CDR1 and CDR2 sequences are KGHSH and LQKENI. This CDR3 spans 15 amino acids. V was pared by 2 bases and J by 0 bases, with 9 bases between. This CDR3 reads CASSPGGSSTDTQYF. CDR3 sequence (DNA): TGTGCCAGCTCACCAGGAGGAAGCAGCACAGATACGCAGTATTTT.

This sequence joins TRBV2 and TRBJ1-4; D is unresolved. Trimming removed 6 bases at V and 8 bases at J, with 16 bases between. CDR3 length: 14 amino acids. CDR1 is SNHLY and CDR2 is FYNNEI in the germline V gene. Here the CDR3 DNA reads TGTGCCAGCAGGACGGTTGGGGTTGACGAAAAACTGTTTTTT. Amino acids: CASRTVGVDEKLFF.

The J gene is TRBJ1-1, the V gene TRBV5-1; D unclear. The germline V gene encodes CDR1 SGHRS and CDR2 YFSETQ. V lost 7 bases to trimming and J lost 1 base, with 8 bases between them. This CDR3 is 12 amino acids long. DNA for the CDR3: TGCGCCAGCTCACATGGGAACACTGAAGCTTTCTTT. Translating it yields CASSHGNTEAFF.

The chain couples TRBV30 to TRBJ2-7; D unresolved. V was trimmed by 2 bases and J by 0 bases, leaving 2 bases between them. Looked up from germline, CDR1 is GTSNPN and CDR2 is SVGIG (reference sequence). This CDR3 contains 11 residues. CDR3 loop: CAWSSSYEQYF. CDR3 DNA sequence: TGTGCCTGGAGTAGCTCCTACGAGCAGTACTTC.

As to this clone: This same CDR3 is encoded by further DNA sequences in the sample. The CDR3 loop is CASSLGNYQETQYF. The DNA for the CDR3 is TGTGCCAGCAGCTTGGGGAATTACCAAGAGACCCAGTACTTC. The rearrangement joins TRBV5-4 to TRBJ2-5; D uncertain. The germline CDR1 and CDR2 sequences are SGHNT and YYREEE (reference sequence). This CDR3 contains 14 residues. The V and J ends lost 0 bases and 0 bases respectively, with 6 bases between them.

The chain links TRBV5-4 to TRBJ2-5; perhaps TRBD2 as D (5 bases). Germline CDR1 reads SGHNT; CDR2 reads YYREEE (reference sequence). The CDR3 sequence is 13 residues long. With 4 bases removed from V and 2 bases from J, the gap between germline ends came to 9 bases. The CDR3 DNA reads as TGTGCCAGCAGCGACCGGGATCAAGAGACCCAGTACTTC. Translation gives CASSDRDQETQYF.

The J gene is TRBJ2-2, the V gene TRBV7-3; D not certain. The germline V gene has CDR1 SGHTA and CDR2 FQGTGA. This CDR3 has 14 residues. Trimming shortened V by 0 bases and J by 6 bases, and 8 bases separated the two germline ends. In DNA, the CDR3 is TGTGCCAGCAGCTTAACCGCCGGACCCGGGGAGCTGTTTTTT. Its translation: CASSLTAGPGELFF.

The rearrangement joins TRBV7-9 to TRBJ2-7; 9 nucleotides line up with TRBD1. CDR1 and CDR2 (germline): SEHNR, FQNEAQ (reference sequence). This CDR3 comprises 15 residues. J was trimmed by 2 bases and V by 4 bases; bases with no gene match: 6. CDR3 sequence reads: CASSSWTGVTYEQYF. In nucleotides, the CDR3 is TGTGCCAGCAGCTCCTGGACAGGGGTGACCTACGAGCAGTACTTC.

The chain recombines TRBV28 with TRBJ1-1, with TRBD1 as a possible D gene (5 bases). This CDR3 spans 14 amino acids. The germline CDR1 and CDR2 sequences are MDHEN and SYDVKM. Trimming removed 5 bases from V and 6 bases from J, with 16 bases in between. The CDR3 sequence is CASSPQGVKAEAFF. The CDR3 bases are TGTGCCAGCAGTCCCCAAGGGGTGAAGGCTGAAGCTTTCTTT.

CDR3 DNA sequence: TGTGCCAGCAGGGGAGGGGGACAGAACACCGGGGAGCTGTTTTTT. Protein product: CASRGGGQNTGELFF. V and J are TRBV28 and TRBJ2-2, with D tentatively TRBD2 (7 bases). This CDR3 has 15 amino acids. V shed 6 bases and J shed 1 base, with 12 bases lying between them. Germline assignment: CDR1 MDHEN and CDR2 SYDVKM.

The CDR3 loop is CASNHDRGLAKNIQYF. The DNA for the CDR3 is TGTGCCAGCAACCATGACAGGGGATTAGCCAAAAACATTCAGTACTTC. This chain links TRBV2 with TRBJ2-4; TRBD1 matches 8 bases. CDR1 and CDR2 from the germline V gene are SNHLY and FYNNEI. There are 16 residues in the CDR3. The trim removed 7 bases at V and 0 bases at J, leaving 8 bases unmatched.